This T cell receptor beta chain was found in a study of graft-versus-host responses after intestinal transplantation. With respect to this clone: Its antigen is not identified.

The CDR3 spans 11 residues. Germline lookup yields CDR1 SQVTM and CDR2 ANQGSEA. V lost 3 bases and J lost 3, with 5 bases in between. Clones were sequenced by immunoSEQ multiplex PCR, and TCRdb holds only the in-frame ones, with some missing. This table has about 70,000 clones, 90% appearing once. The receptor's source is a human donor who received an intestinal transplant. This chain uses TRBV29-1 with TRBJ1-1; D is undetermined. Source: unstimulated CD8+ T cells sorted from spleen or lymph node cells, taken before intestinal transplant. For the CDR3, the DNA is TGCAGCGTTGATCCGGACACTGAAGCTTTCTTT. Translation: CSVDPDTEAFF.